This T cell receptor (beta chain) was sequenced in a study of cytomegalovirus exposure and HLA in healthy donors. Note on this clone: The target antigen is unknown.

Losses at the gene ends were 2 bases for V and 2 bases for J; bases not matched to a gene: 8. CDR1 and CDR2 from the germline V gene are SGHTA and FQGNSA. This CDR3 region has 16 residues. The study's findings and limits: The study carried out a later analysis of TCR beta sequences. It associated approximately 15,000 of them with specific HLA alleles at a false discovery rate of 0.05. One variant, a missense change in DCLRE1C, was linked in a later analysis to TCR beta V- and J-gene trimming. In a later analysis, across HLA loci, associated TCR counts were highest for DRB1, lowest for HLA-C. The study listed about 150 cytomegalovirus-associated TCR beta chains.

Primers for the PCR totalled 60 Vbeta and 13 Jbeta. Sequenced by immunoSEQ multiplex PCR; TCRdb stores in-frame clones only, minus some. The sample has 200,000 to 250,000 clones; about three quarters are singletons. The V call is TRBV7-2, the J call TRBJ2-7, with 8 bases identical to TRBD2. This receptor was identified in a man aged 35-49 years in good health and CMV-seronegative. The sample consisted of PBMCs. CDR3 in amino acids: CASSLPAASGPYEQYF. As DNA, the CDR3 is TGTGCCAGCAGCTTACCTGCGGCTAGCGGGCCCTACGAGCAGTACTTC.